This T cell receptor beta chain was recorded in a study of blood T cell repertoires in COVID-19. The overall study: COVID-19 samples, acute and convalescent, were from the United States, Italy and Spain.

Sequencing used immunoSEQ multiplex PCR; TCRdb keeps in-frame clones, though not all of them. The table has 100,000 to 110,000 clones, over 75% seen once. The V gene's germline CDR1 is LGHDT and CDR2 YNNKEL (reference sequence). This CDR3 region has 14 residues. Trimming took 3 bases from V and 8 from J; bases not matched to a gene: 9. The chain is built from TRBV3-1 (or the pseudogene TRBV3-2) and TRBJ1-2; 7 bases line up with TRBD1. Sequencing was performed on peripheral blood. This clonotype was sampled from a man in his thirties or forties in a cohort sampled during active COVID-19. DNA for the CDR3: TGTGCCAGCAGCCAGGGATCGCGACAGGGCGGCTACACCTTC. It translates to CASSQGSRQGGYTF.